This T cell receptor (beta chain) was identified during a study of blood T cell repertoires in COVID-19 (dated by TCRdb to 2020 to 2022). The study in broad terms: Samples covering the acute and convalescent phases of COVID-19 were provided by collaborators in the United States, Italy and Spain. The prospective study material was composed of cDNA or gDNA derived from T cells, B-cell-depleted T cells, or PBMCs. The dataset comprised deeply sampled blood TCRbeta repertoires from subjects exposed to, actively infected with, or recovered from COVID-19. A freely available public database, intended as a resource for researchers studying the immune response to SARS-CoV-2, is where the repertoires were released. Samples came from the ongoing ImmuneRACE study (first 160 participants) plus 1,254 subjects from 6 global collaborators. Sample metadata almost always included a de-identified subject ID, COVID-19 status, age in years and sex. Where available, HLA class I and class II types were obtained from metadata supplied by the sample provider rather than from assay-based typing. On the study overall, not on this receptor specifically: The amount of clinical and demographic metadata varied by source and participant and was provided uncurated.

To note about this clone: No cognate antigen has been identified for it. Base-call qualities are not available, and no considerably larger clone is one nucleotide away.

The collaborating institutions used their own protocols to collect whole blood in K2EDTA tubes. Collaborator samples were shipped for TCRbeta analysis as frozen whole blood, isolated PBMCs, or DNA extracted from either sample type. TCRbeta CDR3 regions were amplified from genomic DNA by means of the immunoSEQ Assay, a bias-controlled multiplex PCR. As for the authors' bioinformatics: The number of nucleated cells in each sample was estimated by amplification of reference gene primers within the assay. To quantify the absolute abundance of each unique TCRbeta CDR3 rearrangement, sequence reads were collapsed and filtered. Productive Simpson clonality was computed per sample as the square root of Simpson's diversity index over productive rearrangements. TCRdb carries this immuneACCESS record with in-frame sequences only. Its versions omit some clonotypes, under half of them owing to an unresolved V gene in the studies checked, with the rest unexplained. That table is the source of V, J and clone size, and D and trimming were worked out from the DNA. This sample has 150,000 to 200,000 clones in its table, and 80% to 90% of those were observed once. Around 1.4% of the sample lies in the top ten.

Spanning cysteine to phenylalanine, the CDR3 consists of 15 amino acids. Left in the record is the CDR3 DNA by itself, 45 bases read in frame from the first base. For CDR1 and CDR2, the germline V gene lists SGHRS and YFSETQ. Trimming leaves V shorter by 4 bases and J shorter by 0 bases, with the junction holding 1 base beyond the gene matches. Sample: peripheral blood. This TCR came from a woman between 45 and 60 years old with acute or convalescent COVID-19. The chain links TRBV5-1 with TRBJ2-1, with 10 bases aligning to TRBD2. Here is the DNA: TGCGCCAGCAGCCGGACTAGCGGCTCCTACAATGAGCAGTTCTTC. It is translated as CASSRTSGSYNEQFF. The full variable domain, completed from the reference TRBV5-1 and TRBJ2-1 proteins outside the CDR3, reads KAGVTQTPRYLIKTRGQQVTLSCSPISGHRSVSWYQQTPGQGLQFLFEYFSETQRNKGNFPGRFSGRQFSNSRSEMNVSTLELGDSALYLCASSRTSGSYNEQFFGPGTRLTVL.